The T cell receptor beta chain under discussion was sequenced for a study of T cells in localized non-small cell lung cancer (dated by TCRdb to 2018 to 2021). Turning to the overall study: The study examined T cell repertoires in 200 to 300 patients with early-stage NSCLC and compared tumors with uninvolved tumor-adjacent lungs. NSCLC patients had a mean age of roughly 64 years, and 129 were male and over 85 female. All 250 or so NSCLC patients in the cohort were treatment-naive and had localized lung tumors that were resected.

The CDR3 runs 14 residues from the cysteine to the phenylalanine. The kept DNA is CDR3 alone, 42 bases in frame from the first base. Trimming at the junction amounts to 4 bases on V and 0 bases on J, and the germline ends lie 9 bases apart. Based on the germline V gene, the CDR1 and CDR2 sequences are MNHEY and SVGAGI. At diagnosis, tumor, uninvolved tumor-adjacent lung and peripheral blood were collected and then preserved as a mix of FFPE and fresh-frozen material. Blood samples were analyzed as peripheral blood mononuclear cells for TCR repertoire profiling. The immunoSEQ Assay was used to sequence TCR beta CDR3 regions from DNA. As for the authors' bioinformatics: T cell density was computed as TCR beta template counts normalized to usable DNA estimated by amplifying housekeeping genes. Richness was estimated with the preseqR package, extrapolating to 400,000 templates for PBMC samples and 120,000 templates for tissue samples. Clonality was calculated as one minus Pielou's evenness. Differential abundance testing on productive amino-acid clonotypes, with a minimum total count of 5 and an alpha of 0.1, was used to identify tissue-enriched TCRs. The Jaccard Index and the Morisita Overlap Index were used to quantify repertoire overlap between compartments. GLIPH grouped TCR beta CDR3s together with public tetramer-defined viral CDR3s, and a viral motif had to include at least three viral sequences and show V-gene enrichment. TCRdb obtained this table from immuneACCESS and retained in-frame rearrangements with V and J assigned. These tables miss some clones; where compared with another copy, unresolved V genes account for less than half of the shortfall, and the remainder is unexplained. D and trimming were read from the DNA, whereas the V and J calls and clone size are those reported in that table. Present in this sample are around 70,000 clones, roughly 80% of which were seen just once. About 1.5% of the sample is taken by the ten largest.

Overall study results and their limits: Of the top 100 tumor clones, a median of around 57 were detected in paired uninvolved adjacent lung; roughly 26 were also among that lung's top 100. Since the design was exploratory, TCR variables were selected using unadjusted p-values with no false-discovery rate correction. Because multi-region sequencing of the tumors was not done, intratumor heterogeneity could not be ruled out. Uninvolved tumor-adjacent lung showed the highest T cell clonality, higher than tumor, which suggests more focused antigenic responses in the adjacent lung. Longer overall survival was associated with higher blood T cell density, whereas shorter survival was associated with higher adjacent-lung clonality.

As to this clone: Its antigen is currently not known. Base qualities are not provided; no much larger clone lies one nucleotide away.

The source was peripheral blood, collected before any cancer treatment. Rearrangement joined TRBV6-5 to TRBJ1-1, with a tentative D gene TRBD1 over 6 matching bases. The clonotype was recovered from a female donor at least 60 years old with stage I lung adenocarcinoma. The DNA is TGTGCCAGCAGTTCAGGACAGATGAACACTGAAGCTTTCTTT. This is translated as CASSSGQMNTEAFF.